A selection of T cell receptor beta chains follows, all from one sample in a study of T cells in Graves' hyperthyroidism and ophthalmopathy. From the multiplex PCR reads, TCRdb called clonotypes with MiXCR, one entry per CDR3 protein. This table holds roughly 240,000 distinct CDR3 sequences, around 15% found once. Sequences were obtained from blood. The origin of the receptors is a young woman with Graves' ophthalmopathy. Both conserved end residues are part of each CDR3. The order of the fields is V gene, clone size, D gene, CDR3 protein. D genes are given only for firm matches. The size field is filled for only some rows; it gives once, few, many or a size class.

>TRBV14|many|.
CASSQERAGDLPYEQYF
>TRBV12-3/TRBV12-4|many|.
CASRAGLETQYF
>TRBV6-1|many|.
CASRPFIYTGELFF
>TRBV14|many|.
CASSQVWIGRGTTDTQYF
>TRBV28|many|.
CASEGTDQPQHF
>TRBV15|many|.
CATSTRQRNTEAFF
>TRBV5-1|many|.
CASSLVGGMNTEAFF
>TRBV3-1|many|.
CASSRRVLYTGELFF
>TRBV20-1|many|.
CSARGRMNTEAFF
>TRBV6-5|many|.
CASSYEGGAEAFF
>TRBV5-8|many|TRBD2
CASSLVWLAGGPSPEQFF
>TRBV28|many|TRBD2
CASTLRGGYNEQFF
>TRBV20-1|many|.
CSAHFSKYEQYF
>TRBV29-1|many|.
CSVHDGVYGYTF
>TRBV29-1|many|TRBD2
CSVEDPGTSGRTGELFF
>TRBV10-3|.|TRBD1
CAIQGYTDTQYF
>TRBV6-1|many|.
CASSEAHGGTHYGYTF
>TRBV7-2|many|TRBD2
CASRAGTAGGQFF
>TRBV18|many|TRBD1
CASSFAYRGRGWKNTEAFF
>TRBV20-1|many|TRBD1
CSARDSRGWDGGYTF
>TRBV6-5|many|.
CASSYWVTEHMNTEAFF
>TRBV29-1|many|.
CSVDPGIETQYF
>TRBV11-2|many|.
CASSLGLRVADTQYF